This entry concerns a single T cell receptor (beta chain). This study enrolled people aged 18 to 89 from about two dozen US geographic areas. These data are taken from a study of blood T cell repertoires in COVID-19. Losses at the gene ends were 5 bases for V and 8 bases for J; bases not matched to a gene: 11. Germline V CDR1 and CDR2: LNHDA, SQIVND (reference sequence). The length of the CDR3 is 14 residues. Authors' data handling: Using reference gene primer amplification, nucleated cell counts were estimated. Only in-frame clones appear in the TCRdb table, and some are missing; sequencing was by immunoSEQ multiplex PCR. That table gives V, J and clone size, and the DNA gave D and trimming. The sample contains some 140,000 clones, around 80% of which appear only once.

This chain uses TRBV19 with TRBJ1-2, with 7 nucleotides matching TRBD1. What was sequenced was PBMCs or T cells enriched from blood (not recorded which). The receptor was derived from a man in his forties or fifties with acute COVID-19. CDR3 region: CASSPSDRVKGYTF. As DNA, the CDR3 is TGTGCCAGTAGTCCCTCCGACAGGGTCAAGGGCTACACCTTC.